This entry lists 25 T cell receptor beta chains sequenced from one sample in a study of CD8+ T cells in alopecia areata. This sample's treatment: oral pan-JAK inhibitor, 5-10 mg twice daily. cDNA reverse transcribed from extracted RNA served as the sequencing template. Generated by immunoSEQ multiplex PCR, the TCRdb table keeps only in-frame clones and is missing some. The data contain about 270,000 clones, over 45% of them singletons. The sequencing used CD4+ T cells sorted from blood, collected around week 54, from a patient treated with tofacitinib. These receptors were obtained from a human donor with alopecia areata.

The chain couples TRBV5-1 to TRBJ1-6; D perhaps matches TRBD1 (5 bases). Germline V gene data show CDR1 as SGHRS and CDR2 as YFSETQ. The V end lost 4 bases, the J end lost 9 bases, and 14 bases lay between the germline ends. This CDR3 region has 14 residues. The CDR3 spells CASSPQWGSSPLHF. CDR3 DNA: TGCGCCAGCAGCCCGCAATGGGGGAGTTCACCCCTCCACTTT.

The chain is built from TRBV5-6 and TRBJ1-6; the D is unclear. Trimming left V 2 bases short and J 5 bases short, with 20 bases between. Per the germline V gene, CDR1 is SGHDT and CDR2 is YYEEEE. The CDR3 consists of 18 residues. The DNA of the CDR3 is TGTGCCAGCAGCTTATCCCTCCGCGCCGAAGGCCATAATTCACCCCTCCACTTT. This sequence encodes CASSLSLRAEGHNSPLHF.

V gene TRBV5-1 combines with J gene TRBJ2-7; D is possibly TRBD2 (6 bases). Germline V gene lookup returns CDR1 SGHRS and CDR2 YFSETQ. V gave up 4 bases and J gave up 0 bases, with 14 bases separating them. This CDR3 region has 15 residues. The DNA for the CDR3 is TGCGCCAGCAGCCCTCGGGGGATGAACTCCTACGAGCAGTACTTC. Its translation is CASSPRGMNSYEQYF.

J is TRBJ1-4 and V is TRBV2, with TRBD1 as a possible D gene (5 bases). This CDR3 has 14 amino acids. Trimming pared 6 bases from V and 3 bases from J, leaving 11 bases between. The germline CDR1 and CDR2 sequences are SNHLY and FYNNEI. CDR3 in DNA: TGTGCCAGCAGACCCGGGACCTCTAATGAAAAACTGTTTTTT. Amino acids: CASRPGTSNEKLFF.

The chain links TRBV25-1 to TRBJ2-2; 9 bases are shared with TRBD1. CDR1 is MGHDK and CDR2 is SYGVNS in the germline V gene. V lost 2 bases and J lost 6; bases outside the gene matches: 7. The CDR3 is 16 amino acids. CDR3 in DNA: TGTGCCAGCAGTGAAGACCGGGACAGGGTTTCCGGGGAGCTGTTTTTT. Translating it yields CASSEDRDRVSGELFF.

This clone was found a few times. V usage is TRBV28 and J usage is TRBJ2-7; 7 nucleotides agree with TRBD1. CDR3 length: 16 amino acids. Trimming cost V 7 bases and J 6 bases; bases outside gene matches: 18. Germline CDR1 is MDHEN and CDR2 is SYDVKM. For the CDR3, the DNA is TGTGCCAGCATCGGACAGGTATCACCTCAAGGGGTCGAGCAGTACTTC. Translated, it gives CASIGQVSPQGVEQYF. The complete variable domain, with remaining parts taken from reference TRBV28 and TRBJ2-7, reads DVKVTQSSRYLVKRTGEKVFLECVQDMDHENMFWYRQDPGLGLRLIYFSYDVKMKEKGDIPEGYSVSREKKERFSLILESASTNQTSMYLCASIGQVSPQGVEQYFGPGTRLTVT.

This clone was seen only a few times. This rearrangement joins TRBV27 to TRBJ2-7; no firm D call. The CDR3 covers 13 residues. With 4 bases removed from V and 0 bases from J, the gap between germline ends came to 7 bases. Looked up from germline, CDR1 is MNHEY and CDR2 is SMNVEV (reference sequence). CDR3 sequence: CASSYPGSYEQYF. CDR3 nucleotides: TGTGCCAGCAGTTACCCGGGCTCCTACGAGCAGTACTTC.

The chain combines TRBV7-9 with TRBJ1-1; D ambiguous. The V gene lost 1 base and the J gene lost 6 bases, with 6 bases spanning the gap. In germline, CDR1 is SEHNR, CDR2 FQNEAQ (reference sequence). This CDR3 is built from 12 residues. The CDR3 bases are TGTGCCAGCAGCTTAGGTGTATCTGAAGCTTTCTTT. It yields the protein CASSLGVSEAFF.

By share, this clone counts as medium-sized. This chain uses TRBV29-1 with TRBJ2-7, with D possibly TRBD1 on 6 matching bases. V lost 3 bases to trimming and J lost 3 bases, with 12 bases between them. CDR1 is SQVTM, CDR2 ANQGSEA, per germline. The CDR3 is made up of 13 amino acids. The CDR3 DNA sequence: TGCAGCGTTGAGACAGGAAGGGACTACGAGCAGTACTTC. Its translation: CSVETGRDYEQYF.

The chain has TRBV20-1 and TRBJ2-7; D is undetermined. The CDR3 loop spans 11 amino acids. CDR1 is DFQATT, CDR2 SNEGSKA, per germline (reference sequence). V gave up 7 bases and J gave up 2 bases, with 9 bases separating them. The CDR3 is CSVGDPYEQYF. Here the CDR3 DNA reads TGCAGTGTTGGCGATCCCTACGAGCAGTACTTC.

The chain couples TRBV7-2 to TRBJ2-3, with 13 bases aligning to TRBD2. CDR1 and CDR2 (germline): SGHTA, FQGNSA. The CDR3 covers 17 residues. With V trimmed by 3 bases and J by 2 bases, 5 bases remained unmatched. In DNA form, the CDR3 reads TGTGCCAGCAGCTTGACCGGGACTAGCGGGGTCACAGATACGCAGTATTTT. It encodes CASSLTGTSGVTDTQYF.

The CDR3 sequence: CASSLAHQGENGYTF. In DNA, the CDR3 is TGTGCCAGCAGCTTAGCGCATCAGGGGGAAAATGGCTACACCTTC. V and J are TRBV7-9 and TRBJ1-2; 7 bases agree with TRBD1. The CDR3 totals 15 residues. The V and J ends lost 0 bases and 6 bases, in that order; junction bases with no gene match: 7. Germline CDR1 reads SEHNR; CDR2 reads FQNEAQ (reference sequence).

This clone occurred many times. The chain combines TRBV18 with TRBJ2-3; D ambiguous. There are 13 residues in the CDR3. Germline loops: CDR1 KGHSH, CDR2 LQKENI. V shed 2 bases and J shed 0 bases, with 3 bases lying between them. Here the CDR3 DNA reads TGTGCCAGCTCACCAGACAGCACAGATACGCAGTATTTT. This codes for CASSPDSTDTQYF.

The rearrangement joins TRBV10-3 to TRBJ2-7; D gene unclear. This CDR3 region has 12 residues. The V gene lost 5 bases and the J gene lost 0 bases, with 5 bases spanning the gap. Germline V gene data show CDR1 as ENHRY and CDR2 as SYGVKD. CDR3 residues: CAISRVSYEQYF. The CDR3 DNA sequence: TGTGCCATCAGTAGGGTCTCCTACGAGCAGTACTTC.

V gene TRBV13 combines with J gene TRBJ2-2; D gene unclear. Trimming took off 2 bases at V and 6 bases at J, with 4 bases between the two ends. The germline V gene encodes CDR1 PRHDT and CDR2 FYEKMQ (reference sequence). The CDR3 length is 12 residues. The CDR3 DNA follows: TGTGCCAGCAGCTTATGGGCCGGGGAGCTGTTTTTT. It is translated as CASSLWAGELFF.

The chain is built from TRBV30 and TRBJ2-4, with D perhaps given as TRBD1 or TRBD2 (6 bases each). Germline assignment: CDR1 GTSNPN and CDR2 SVGIG (reference sequence). The germline V and J ends were trimmed by 6 bases and 9 bases, with 18 bases remaining between them. The CDR3 consists of 13 residues. CDR3 sequence (DNA): TGTGCCTGTAGGGGGGCAGGAGGGGCCATTCAGTACTTC. Amino acid sequence: CACRGAGGAIQYF.

Comment on this clone: At one boundary the junction diverges from the germline segment, which might be a read error. The rearrangement joins TRBV2 to TRBJ2-3, with a possible D match to TRBD2 (7 bases). The CDR3 covers 13 residues. Germline lookup yields CDR1 SNHLY and CDR2 FYNNEI. The CDR3 DNA reads as TGTGCCAGCAGCGAAGGGGGGGCAGATACGCAGTATTTT. Its protein is CASSEGGADTQYF.

This chain links TRBV25-1 with TRBJ2-1, with 7 bases identical to TRBD1. CDR1 is MGHDK, CDR2 SYGVNS, per germline. This CDR3 region has 13 residues. The junction had 2 bases not matched to a gene; V was cut back by 3 bases and J by 6 bases. CDR3 DNA: TGTGCCAGCAGTGAGGCAGGGGGCAATGAGCAGTTCTTC. The encoded protein is CASSEAGGNEQFF. The variable domain in full, with the rest retrieved from reference TRBV25-1 and TRBJ2-1, is EADIYQTPRYLVIGTGKKITLECSQTMGHDKMYWYQQDPGMELHLIHYSYGVNSTEKGDLSSESTVSRIRTEHFPLTLESARPSHTSQYLCASSEAGGNEQFFGPGTRLTVL.

The chain uses TRBV29-1 and TRBJ2-5; TRBD2 matches at 11 bases. The CDR3 has 16 residues. Germline values: CDR1 SQVTM, CDR2 ANQGSEA. The V segment lost 7 bases and the J segment 7 bases; nucleotides outside the gene matches: 17. Here the CDR3 reads CSASWLAGGRGVTQYF. In nucleotides, the CDR3 is TGCAGCGCCTCCTGGCTAGCGGGGGGCCGAGGGGTGACCCAGTACTTC.

V is TRBV11-3 and J is TRBJ2-5; D ambiguous. The CDR3 sequence is 13 residues long. Trimming shortened V by 5 bases and J by 7 bases, and 14 bases separated the two germline ends. Germline CDR1 reads SGHNT; CDR2 reads YENEEA. Written as DNA, the CDR3 is TGTGCCAGCAGCCCGGCTACCCCGGGGACCCAGTACTTC. Its protein is CASSPATPGTQYF.

The chain is built from TRBV6-1 and TRBJ1-2; D is ambiguous. CDR1 MNHNS and CDR2 SASEGT come from the germline V gene. This CDR3 is 13 amino acids long. The V end lost 1 base, the J end lost 2 bases, and 5 bases lay between the germline ends. CDR3 bases: TGTGCCAGCAGTGAAGTATCCAACTATGGCTACACCTTC. Translating gives CASSEVSNYGYTF.

This clone was recorded once. This sequence joins TRBV10-1 and TRBJ2-1; D might be TRBD1 (6 bases). Between the trimmed V and J ends, which lost 2 bases and 8 bases, there was a span of 19 bases. The germline gives CDR1 WNHNN, CDR2 SYGVQD (reference sequence). The length of the CDR3 is 16 residues. The CDR3 region has the DNA TGCGCCAGCAGTGAGAAAAGATGGGGGCCAGCTGATGAGCAGTTCTTC. This sequence encodes CASSEKRWGPADEQFF.

V is TRBV15 and J is TRBJ2-5; D ambiguous. Trimming shortened V by 1 base and J by 2 bases, and 8 bases separated the two germline ends. Germline-derived CDR1 and CDR2 are LNHNV and YYDKDF (reference sequence). The CDR3 length is 14 residues. The chain's CDR3 is CATSRGSAQETQYF. In nucleotides, the CDR3 is TGTGCCACCAGCAGAGGTTCAGCTCAAGAGACCCAGTACTTC. The full variable domain, with the rest looked up from reference TRBV15 and TRBJ2-5, is DAMVIQNPRYQVTQFGKPVTLSCSQTLNHNVMYWYQQKSSQAPKLLFHYYDKDFNNEADTPDNFQSRRPNTSFCFLDIRSPGLGDTAMYLCATSRGSAQETQYFGPGTRLLVL.

Only a few counts were recorded for this clone. At the DNA level, this CDR3 is encoded by other sequences in the same sample as well. The chain joins TRBV7-9 to TRBJ2-3; D unclear. Trimming removed 3 bases from V and 6 bases from J, with 4 bases in between. The length of the CDR3 is 11 residues. Germline V CDR1 and CDR2: SEHNR, FQNEAQ (reference sequence). This CDR3 is CASSFSDTQYF. The DNA of the CDR3 is TGTGCCAGCAGCTTCAGCGATACGCAGTATTTT.

This chain joins TRBV6-1 and TRBJ2-1, with 11 nucleotides matching TRBD2. Trimming took 4 bases from V and 10 from J; bases not matched to a gene: 9. Germline CDR1 is MNHNS and CDR2 is SASEGT. The CDR3 runs 15 residues. The DNA for the CDR3 is TGTGCCAGCAGTGTACTTAGCGGGGGGGCCTTAGAGCAGTTCTTC. This translates into CASSVLSGGALEQFF.